The T cell receptor beta chain under discussion was sequenced for a study of post-analysis software for immune sequencing data (dated by TCRdb to about 2015). For the study in its entirety: Disease courses on record covered relapsing-remitting, secondary progressive and progressive-relapsing multiple sclerosis, though some patients had no subtype annotation. The patient repertoires were compared against 11 previously published healthy control repertoires obtained from donors aged roughly 6 to 28 years. A subset of samples was prepared in parallel using single-end sample barcoding, then pooled and co-amplified after Illumina adapter ligation.

To demonstrate the VDJtools post-analysis software, TCR beta repertoires were profiled from the peripheral blood of about 14 young patients with multiple sclerosis. The multiple sclerosis patients were children and adolescents ranging in age from roughly 6 to 16 years. On this clonotype: No antigen is known for it. No much larger clone is present one base from it, and per-base qualities are unavailable.

Study-wide findings and limitations: The control group was slightly older than the multiple sclerosis patient group. Four to six TRBV segments, including TRBV5-6, TRBV5-1 and TRBV20-1, were significantly more frequent in patients than controls. Direct clustering with F measure showed strong co-clustering of samples prepared in the same batch, prompting a batch-effect correction. Compared with controls, multiple sclerosis patients had significantly lower normalized Chao1 diversity, a finding suggesting substantial peripheral T-cell clonal expansion.

V is clipped by 4 bases and J by 5 bases, and the sequence between their germline boundaries is 14 bases long. The CDR3 measures 14 amino acids from cysteine to phenylalanine. The DNA shown is the 42-base CDR3, in frame from base 1. As encoded in the germline V gene, CDR1 is SGHTA while CDR2 is FQGNSA. Receptors were amplified or captured by PCR. Sequencing was performed on an Illumina HiSeq 2500. Unique molecular identifiers were incorporated into TCR beta cDNA libraries to reduce PCR and sequencing biases. Every 1 to 10 million input T cells yielded approximately 500,000 cDNA molecules, meaning each molecule approximated one T cell. Patient libraries were prepared and sequenced with the same protocol used for the earlier healthy control dataset. Samples belonging to the same batch were prepared together, multiplexed and sequenced on a shared HiSeq lane. The published analysis was carried out like this. Raw barcoded reads were processed with MIGEC, discarding single-read molecular identifier groups before consensus assembly and CDR3 extraction. VDJtools was used for post-analysis of the clonotype tables, with diversity normalized by down-sampling every dataset to the smallest sample size. In repertoire overlap clustering, CDR3 amino acid sequences, but not nucleotide sequences, were matched to correct batch-related cross-sample contamination. Through fastp at Q25 and MiXCR, TCRdb rebuilt clones from the public reads, retaining in-frame beta chains. Rows with one shared CDR3 protein collapse into an entry with the most common genes and DNA. The V and J calls and clone size are TCRdb's, not the authors'. The sample includes about 500,000 distinct CDR3 sequences, with roughly 45% observed a single time. The biggest ten clones account for about 12% of the sample.

This sequence was found in a girl between 10 and 17 years old with multiple sclerosis. Material: blood. In this chain, TRBV7-2 is recombined with TRBJ2-5; the D region may be TRBD1 or TRBD2, each matching 5 bases equally. The DNA sequence is given as TGTGCCAGCAGCTGGGAGACTTGGGGGGAGACCCAGTACTTC. Protein translation: CASSWETWGETQYF.